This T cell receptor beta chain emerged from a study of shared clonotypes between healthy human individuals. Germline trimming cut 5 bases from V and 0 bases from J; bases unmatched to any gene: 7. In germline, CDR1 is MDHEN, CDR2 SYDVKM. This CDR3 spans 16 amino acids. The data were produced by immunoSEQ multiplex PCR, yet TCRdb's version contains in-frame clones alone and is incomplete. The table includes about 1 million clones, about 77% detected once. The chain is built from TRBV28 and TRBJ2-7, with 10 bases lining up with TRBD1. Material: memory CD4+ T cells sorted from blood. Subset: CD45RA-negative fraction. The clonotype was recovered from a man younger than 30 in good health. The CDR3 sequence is CASSRRQGANSYEQYF. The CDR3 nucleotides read TGTGCCAGCAGTCGAAGACAGGGGGCTAACTCCTACGAGCAGTACTTC.